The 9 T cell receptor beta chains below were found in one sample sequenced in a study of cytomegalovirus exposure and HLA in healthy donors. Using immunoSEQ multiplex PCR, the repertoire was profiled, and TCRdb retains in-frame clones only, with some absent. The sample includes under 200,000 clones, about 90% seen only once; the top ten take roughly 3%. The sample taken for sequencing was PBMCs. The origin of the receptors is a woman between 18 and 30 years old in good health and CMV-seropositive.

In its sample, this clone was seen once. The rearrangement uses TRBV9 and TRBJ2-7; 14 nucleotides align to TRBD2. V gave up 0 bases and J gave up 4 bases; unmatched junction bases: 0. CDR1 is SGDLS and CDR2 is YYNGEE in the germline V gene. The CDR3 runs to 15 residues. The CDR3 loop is CASSVGTSGRYEQYF. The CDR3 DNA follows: TGTGCCAGCAGCGTAGGGACTAGCGGGAGGTACGAGCAGTACTTC.

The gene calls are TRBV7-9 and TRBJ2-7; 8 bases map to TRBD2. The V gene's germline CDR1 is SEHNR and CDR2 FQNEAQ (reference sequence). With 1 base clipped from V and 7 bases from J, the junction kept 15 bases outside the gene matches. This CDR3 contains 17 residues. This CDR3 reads CASSLGAPQRGSREQYF. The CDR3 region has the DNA TGTGCCAGCAGCTTAGGGGCCCCTCAGCGGGGGTCGAGGGAGCAGTACTTC.

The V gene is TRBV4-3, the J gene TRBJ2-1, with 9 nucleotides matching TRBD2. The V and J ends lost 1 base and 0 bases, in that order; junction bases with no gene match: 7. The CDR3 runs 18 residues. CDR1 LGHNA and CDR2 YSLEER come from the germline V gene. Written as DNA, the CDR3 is TGCGCCAGCAGCCAAGTGGCTAGCGGGACCATCTCCTACAATGAGCAGTTCTTC. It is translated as CASSQVASGTISYNEQFF.

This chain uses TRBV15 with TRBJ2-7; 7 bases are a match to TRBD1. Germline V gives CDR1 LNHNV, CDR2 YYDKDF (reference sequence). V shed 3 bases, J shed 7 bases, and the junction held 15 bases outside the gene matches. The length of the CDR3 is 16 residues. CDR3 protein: CATSSLTGDQLGEQYF. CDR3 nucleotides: TGTGCCACCAGCAGCCTCACAGGGGACCAGTTGGGAGAGCAGTACTTC.

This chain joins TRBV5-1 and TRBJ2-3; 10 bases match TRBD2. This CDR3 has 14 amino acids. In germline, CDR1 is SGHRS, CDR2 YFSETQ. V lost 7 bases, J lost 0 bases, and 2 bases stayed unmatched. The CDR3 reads CASRTSGSTDTQYF. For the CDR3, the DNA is TGCGCCAGCCGGACTAGCGGAAGCACAGATACGCAGTATTTT. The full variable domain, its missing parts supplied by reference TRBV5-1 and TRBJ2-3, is KAGVTQTPRYLIKTRGQQVTLSCSPISGHRSVSWYQQTPGQGLQFLFEYFSETQRNKGNFPGRFSGRQFSNSRSEMNVSTLELGDSALYLCASRTSGSTDTQYFGPGTRLTVL.

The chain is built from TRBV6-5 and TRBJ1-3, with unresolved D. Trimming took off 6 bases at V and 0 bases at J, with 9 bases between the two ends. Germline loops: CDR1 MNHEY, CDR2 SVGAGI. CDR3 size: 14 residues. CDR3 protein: CASSSTFSGNTIYF. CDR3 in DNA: TGTGCCAGCAGCTCAACATTCTCTGGAAACACCATATATTTT.

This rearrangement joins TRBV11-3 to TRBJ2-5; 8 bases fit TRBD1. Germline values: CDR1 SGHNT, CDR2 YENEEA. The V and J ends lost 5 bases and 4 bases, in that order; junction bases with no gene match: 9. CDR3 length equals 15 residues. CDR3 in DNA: TGTGCCAGCAGCCAACAGGGGGGCTTTAGAGAGACCCAGTACTTC. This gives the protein CASSQQGGFRETQYF.

In DNA form, the CDR3 reads TGTGCCAGCAGTTTATTCCCCGGTGATGAAAAACTGTTTTTT. Its protein product is CASSLFPGDEKLFF. V is TRBV28 and J is TRBJ1-4; no definite D call. Germline V CDR1 and CDR2: MDHEN, SYDVKM. The CDR3 extends over 14 amino acids. Trimming shortened V by 1 base and J by 6 bases, and 9 bases separated the two germline ends.

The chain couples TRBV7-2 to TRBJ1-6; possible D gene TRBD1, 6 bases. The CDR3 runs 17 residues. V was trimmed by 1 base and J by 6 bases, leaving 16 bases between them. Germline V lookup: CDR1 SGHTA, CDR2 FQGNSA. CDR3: CASSLVGGRGPNSPLHF. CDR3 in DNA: TGTGCCAGCAGCTTAGTGGGTGGCAGGGGACCTAATTCACCCCTCCACTTT.